What follows describes a single T cell receptor (beta chain). The data stem from a study of blood T cell repertoires in COVID-19. About the study: Acute and convalescent COVID-19 specimens originated in the United States, Italy and Spain. T cells, B-cell-depleted T cells, or PBMCs provided the cDNA or gDNA that served as material.

The germline V and J ends were trimmed by 0 bases and 7 bases, with 16 bases remaining between them. The CDR3 length is 15 residues. Germline loops: CDR1 WNHNN, CDR2 SYGVQD (reference sequence). In the authors' methods: The assay estimated nucleated cells by amplifying reference gene primers. Only in-frame clones appear in the TCRdb table, and some are missing; sequencing was by immunoSEQ multiplex PCR. Clone size and the V and J calls come from that table; the DNA yielded D and trimming. The table records 65,000 to 95,000 clones, about four fifths of them present only once. Source material: peripheral blood. The rearrangement joins TRBV10-1 to TRBJ2-7, with a possible D match to TRBD1 (6 bases). This TCR was sampled from a woman in her thirties or forties with active or convalescent COVID-19. In DNA form, the CDR3 reads TGCGCCAGCAGTGAGTCGATTGTGCCCGGGACAGAGCAGTACTTC. It translates to CASSESIVPGTEQYF.